These 29 T cell receptor beta chains share one sample of origin, sequenced in a study of breast tumors, draining lymph nodes, adjacent tissues. TCRdb called the multiplex PCR reads again in MiXCR, with one record for every CDR3 protein. The profile shows around 230,000 distinct CDR3 sequences, nearly 35% of them singletons. Breast cancer patients provided tissue from their axillary draining lymph nodes. Sample: axillary lymph node tissue. Receptors were obtained from a female donor with breast cancer. Some clones in this sample may be carry-over from other donors' samples.

This clonotype has a count of ten or more. The CDR3 protein is CASSIQGGGGNEKLFF. The CDR3, as DNA: TGTGCCAGTAGTATACAGGGGGGCGGCGGGAATGAAAAACTGTTTTTT. The V and J genes are TRBV19 and TRBJ1-4; 7 nucleotides line up with TRBD1. Germline loops: CDR1 LNHDA, CDR2 SQIVND (reference sequence). The CDR3 totals 16 residues. The V segment lost 2 bases and the J segment 5 bases; nucleotides outside the gene matches: 8.

This clonotype was seen ten or more times. The chain carries TRBV11-3 and TRBJ2-7, with 10 bases lining up with TRBD1. The germline V gene encodes CDR1 SGHNT and CDR2 YENEEA. The CDR3 runs 19 residues. With V trimmed by 5 bases and J by 6 bases, 22 bases remained unmatched. The CDR3 loop reads CASSANIPLSGQGDGEQYF. The CDR3 DNA sequence: TGTGCCAGCAGCGCCAATATTCCCCTAAGTGGACAGGGGGACGGCGAGCAGTACTTC.

This clonotype occurred many times. This chain connects TRBV6-1 to TRBJ1-5, with a possible D match to TRBD1 (5 bases). CDR3 length: 14 amino acids. The germline gives CDR1 MNHNS, CDR2 SASEGT. Trimming removed 8 bases at V and 0 bases at J, with 11 bases between. The CDR3 reads CASWGGDSNQPQHF. Here the CDR3 DNA reads TGTGCCAGCTGGGGAGGGGATAGCAATCAGCCCCAGCATTTT.

This clonotype was counted only a few times. A much more abundant neighbour one base away suggests this may be a read error. The V and J genes are TRBV30 and TRBJ2-7; unclear D gene. The CDR3 extends over 12 amino acids. Trimming cost V 2 bases and J 7 bases, with 12 bases left between them. Germline CDR1 reads GTSNPN; CDR2 reads SVGIG (reference sequence). The CDR3 here is CAWSIMAQEQYF. The CDR3 region has the DNA TGTGCCTGGAGTATAATGGCTCAAGAGCAGTACTTC.

This clonotype has ten or more counts. The chain links TRBV7-2 to TRBJ1-5, with D unclear. The CDR3 is made up of 12 amino acids. V was shortened by 5 bases and J by 3 bases, with 5 bases between the two germline ends. Germline loops: CDR1 SGHTA, CDR2 FQGNSA. The CDR3 sequence: CASSLLNQPQHF. CDR3 nucleotides: TGTGCCAGCAGCCTCCTCAATCAGCCCCAGCATTTT. Complete variable domain (other parts from reference TRBV7-2 and TRBJ1-5): GAGVSQSPSNKVTEKGKDVELRCDPISGHTALYWYRQSLGQGLEFLIYFQGNSAPDKSGLPSDRFSAERTGGSVSTLTIQRTQQEDSAVYLCASSLLNQPQHFGDGTRLSIL.

The sample holds many counts of this clonotype. This sequence joins TRBV3-1 and TRBJ2-3, with TRBD2 matching over 16 bases. J gave up 6 bases and V 3 bases, and 6 bases lay outside the gene matches. CDR3 length: 17 residues. Germline V lookup: CDR1 LGHDT, CDR2 YNNKEL (reference sequence). DNA for the CDR3: TGTGCCAGCAGCCAGGGACTAGCGGGAGGGATGGGGGATACGCAGTATTTT. This codes for CASSQGLAGGMGDTQYF.

This clonotype was found many times. This chain joins TRBV29-1 and TRBJ2-3, with 8 nucleotides matching TRBD1. Germline values: CDR1 SQVTM, CDR2 ANQGSEA. J lost 1 base, V lost 4 bases, and 4 bases had no gene match. The CDR3 totals 14 residues. The CDR3 DNA reads TGCAGCGTTGGACAGGGGACGGGCACAGATACGCAGTATTTT. It is translated as CSVGQGTGTDTQYF.

V and J are TRBV5-5 and TRBJ2-7; no definite D call. Germline V gene sequence: CDR1 SGHKS, CDR2 YYEKEE (reference sequence). The CDR3 is made up of 12 amino acids. V was clipped by 4 bases and J by 3 bases, with 8 bases between them. CDR3 sequence: CASSNHFYEQYF. For the CDR3, the DNA is TGTGCCAGCAGCAACCATTTCTACGAGCAGTACTTC.

Ten or more counts support this clonotype. The chain links TRBV7-2 to TRBJ2-1; D unresolved. The V gene's germline CDR1 is SGHTA and CDR2 FQGNSA. Deletions cut 2 bases from V and 7 bases from J, with 12 bases between. This CDR3 is built from 14 residues. The CDR3 DNA is TGTGCCAGCAGCTTACGCGCAGCCGAGAATGAGCAGTTCTTC. Protein: CASSLRAAENEQFF.

In this sample, this clonotype turned up a few times. The CDR3 loop reads CASRPQGRTEAFF. CDR3 sequence (DNA): TGTGCCAGCAGGCCACAGGGGAGGACTGAAGCTTTCTTT. This sequence joins TRBV12-3 or TRBV12-4 and TRBJ1-1; TRBD1 matches at 7 bases. CDR3 length equals 13 residues. Trimming cost V 6 bases and J 5 bases; bases outside gene matches: 6.

This clonotype was picked up many times. The chain carries TRBV18 and TRBJ2-5; maybe TRBD1 (6 bases). V lost 3 bases and J 4 bases, leaving 12 bases between the germline ends. CDR3 size: 14 residues. From germline, CDR1 is KGHSH and CDR2 LQKENI. CDR3 protein: CASSPGAVGETQYF. CDR3 coding DNA: TGTGCCAGCTCACCGGGGGCAGTCGGAGAGACCCAGTACTTC.

This clonotype was seen many times. This chain uses TRBV5-1 with TRBJ2-1, with TRBD2 as a possible D gene (5 bases). Trimming removed 0 bases at V and 6 bases at J, with 10 bases between. The CDR3 is 14 residues long. The germline CDR1 and CDR2 sequences are SGHRS and YFSETQ. CDR3 protein: CASSLGVGGNEQFF. The CDR3 coding sequence is TGCGCCAGCAGCTTGGGGGTTGGAGGCAATGAGCAGTTCTTC.

In DNA form, the CDR3 reads TGTGCCAGCAGCCTTATCTATGAGCAGTTCTTC. The encoded protein is CASSLIYEQFF. The chain links TRBV12-3 or TRBV12-4 to TRBJ2-1; unclear D gene. V shed 6 bases and J shed 8 bases, with 8 bases lying between them. This CDR3 is 11 amino acids long.

This clonotype was recorded at least ten times. The CDR3 reads CASSLVGLAVDTQYF. The CDR3 nucleotides read TGCGCCAGCAGCTTGGTCGGACTAGCGGTAGATACGCAGTATTTT. The rearrangement links TRBV5-1 to TRBJ2-3, with 10 bases fitting TRBD2. Germline CDR1 SGHRS, CDR2 YFSETQ. V lost 0 bases and J lost 5; bases outside the gene matches: 3. CDR3 length equals 15 residues.

Ten or more counts support this clonotype. The chain is built from TRBV20-1 and TRBJ2-3; 7 bases line up with TRBD2. Germline V lookup: CDR1 DFQATT, CDR2 SNEGSKA (reference sequence). CDR3 length: 14 residues. The V and J ends lost 4 bases and 2 bases, in that order; junction bases with no gene match: 6. CDR3 region: CSANGAGSTDTQYF. The CDR3 nucleotides are TGCAGTGCTAATGGAGCGGGGTCCACAGATACGCAGTATTTT.

The chain recombines TRBV7-9 with TRBJ2-7; 14 bases agree with TRBD2. The end of the DNA fits TRBJ2-1 better, so the J call may be wrong. CDR1 is SEHNR and CDR2 is FQNEAQ in the germline V gene (reference sequence). The CDR3 extends over 14 amino acids. The CDR3 is CASSPGLAGAEQFF. CDR3 bases: TGTGCCAGCAGCCCGGGACTAGCGGGAGCTGAGCAGTTCTTC.

Only a few counts were recorded for this clonotype. The genes are TRBV7-6 and TRBJ1-1, with unresolved D. The V gene lost 1 base and the J gene lost 3 bases, with 6 bases spanning the gap. Germline V gives CDR1 SGHVS, CDR2 FNYEAQ. The CDR3 is 13 residues long. CDR3 loop: CASSLVGYTEAFF. In nucleotides, the CDR3 is TGTGCCAGCAGCTTAGTTGGTTACACTGAAGCTTTCTTT.

This clonotype was seen a handful of times. This may stem from a read error, because a much larger clone lies one nucleotide away. This chain links TRBV5-8 with TRBJ2-5, with TRBD1 matching 7 bases. The germline V gene encodes CDR1 SGHTS and CDR2 YDEGEE. The CDR3 loop spans 13 amino acids. V trimming: 6 bases; J trimming: 7 bases; junction bases outside the gene matches: 9. The CDR3 coding sequence is TGTGCCAGCAACGTCGGGACAGCGAGGACCCAGTACTTC. As protein: CASNVGTARTQYF. Based on the CDR3 plus reference TRBV5-8 and TRBJ2-5, the full variable domain is EAGVTQSPTHLIKTRGQQATLRCSPISGHTSVYWYQQALGLGLQFLLWYDEGEERNRGNFPPRFSGRQFPNYSSELNVNALELEDSALYLCASNVGTARTQYFGPGTRLLVL.

There are many counts of this clonotype. The chain joins TRBV3-1 to TRBJ1-2; TRBD1 agrees at 9 bases. This CDR3 comprises 14 residues. V lost 3 bases to trimming and J lost 8 bases; unmatched junction nucleotides: 7. Germline CDR1 and CDR2: LGHDT and YNNKEL (reference sequence). CDR3 protein: CASSHRDREEGYTF. In nucleotides, the CDR3 is TGTGCCAGCAGCCACCGGGACAGGGAGGAAGGCTACACCTTC.

This clonotype appeared many times. This chain connects TRBV24-1 to TRBJ2-5; possibly TRBD1 or TRBD2 for D (5 bases each). The CDR3 consists of 13 residues. Trimming removed 5 bases from V and 4 bases from J, with 10 bases in between. Germline values: CDR1 KGHDR, CDR2 SFDVKD. In DNA, the CDR3 is TGTGCCACCAGTGTCCCGGGGCGAGAGACCCAGTACTTC. Translation gives CATSVPGRETQYF.

This clonotype was observed many times. The chain joins TRBV11-3 to TRBJ2-3; D may be TRBD2 (5 bases). Germline V gene data show CDR1 as SGHNT and CDR2 as YENEEA. The V end lost 4 bases, the J end lost 4 bases, and 9 bases lay between the germline ends. This CDR3 spans 13 amino acids. The CDR3, as DNA: TGTGCCAGCAGCTCGGGGAGTGCAGATACGCAGTATTTT. Its translation is CASSSGSADTQYF.

This clonotype appeared once. The CDR3 is CSAPQGTEQFF. For the CDR3, the DNA is TGCAGTGCACCACAGGGAACTGAGCAGTTCTTC. The rearrangement uses TRBV20-1 and TRBJ2-1; D possibly corresponds to TRBD1 (6 bases). In germline, CDR1 is DFQATT, CDR2 SNEGSKA (reference sequence). Trimming shortened V by 6 bases and J by 9 bases, and 12 bases separated the two germline ends. The CDR3 sequence is 11 residues long.

The sample holds many counts of this clonotype. V and J are TRBV7-9 and TRBJ2-5; 8 positions agree with TRBD1. J lost 4 bases, V lost 10 bases, and 8 bases had no gene match. Germline V gene sequence: CDR1 SEHNR, CDR2 FQNEAQ (reference sequence). This CDR3 is 13 amino acids long. The CDR3 bases are TGTGCCACCGCGCGCCAGGGGGCAGAGACCCAGTACTTC. Its translation: CATARQGAETQYF.

This clonotype was counted at least ten times. This sequence joins TRBV7-3 and TRBJ1-2; no firm D call. The CDR3 runs 16 residues. V was shortened by 5 bases and J by 2 bases, with 18 bases between the two germline ends. The germline V gene has CDR1 SGHTA and CDR2 FQGTGA. This CDR3 is CASSPGGIATNYGYTF. DNA for the CDR3: TGTGCCAGCAGCCCCGGAGGGATAGCTACCAACTATGGCTACACCTTC.

This clonotype appeared many times. V usage is TRBV7-2 and J usage is TRBJ1-2; maybe TRBD1 (5 bases). This CDR3 is built from 14 residues. Between the trimmed V and J ends, which lost 5 bases and 3 bases, there was a span of 13 bases. Germline loops: CDR1 SGHTA, CDR2 FQGNSA. CDR3 protein: CASSEVGRDYGYTF. The DNA of the CDR3 is TGTGCCAGCAGCGAAGTGGGGCGGGACTATGGCTACACCTTC.

This clonotype has ten or more counts. V gene TRBV19 combines with J gene TRBJ2-7; the match to TRBD2 covers 9 bases. V trimming: 4 bases; J trimming: 2 bases; junction bases outside the gene matches: 18. Germline CDR1 reads LNHDA; CDR2 reads SQIVND (reference sequence). The CDR3 contains 19 residues. The DNA for the CDR3 is TGTGCCAGTAGTAAAACCCCCCTTCAGCGGGAGGCCCCCACCTACGAGCAGTACTTC. It specifies CASSKTPLQREAPTYEQYF.

This clonotype was found once. V usage is TRBV6-6 and J usage is TRBJ2-3, with D perhaps being TRBD1 or TRBD2 (5 bases each). The CDR3 has 18 residues. The V and J ends lost 2 bases and 2 bases respectively, with 20 bases between them. Germline CDR1 reads MNHNY; CDR2 reads SVGAGI (reference sequence). The CDR3, as DNA: TGTGCCAGCAGTTACCCGGACCTCGGGACGGAACTCACAGATACGCAGTATTTT. Translated: CASSYPDLGTELTDTQYF.

The V call is TRBV2, the J call TRBJ2-1, with 10 positions matching TRBD2. The germline gives CDR1 SNHLY, CDR2 FYNNEI. The CDR3 totals 15 residues. The V and J ends lost 4 bases and 2 bases, in that order; junction bases with no gene match: 2. CDR3 DNA sequence: TGTGCCAGCAGTGCTAGCGGGGGACCCTACAATGAGCAGTTCTTC. Translated, it gives CASSASGGPYNEQFF.

This clonotype was picked up many times. V and J are TRBV10-3 and TRBJ1-2; D might be TRBD1 (5 bases). Trimming removed 0 bases from V and 0 bases from J, with 11 bases in between. Looked up from germline, CDR1 is ENHRY and CDR2 is SYGVKD. The CDR3 has 16 amino acids. The CDR3 nucleotides are TGTGCCATCAGTGAGTCAGGGGATCGGTCTAACTATGGCTACACCTTC. Its translation: CAISESGDRSNYGYTF.